This is a list of T cell receptor beta chains from one sample in a study of T-cell memory formation after mild COVID-19. TCRdb reanalysed the 5' RACE reads using MiXCR and keeps one entry per CDR3 protein. This sample has about 390,000 distinct CDR3 sequences, with around 21% found just once. Material: PBMCs or a T cell subset sorted from them (not recorded which). These TCRs come from an adult woman who had mild COVID-19 (a few samples of this study predate the infection). Cell type and time point are not known. CDR3s include the opening cysteine and the closing phenylalanine or tryptophan. The D gene is left open where the match is weak. Expanded clones are given a class, and other clones once, few, many or no size at all.

V	size	D	length	J	CDR3	DNA
TRBV19	-	TRBD1	14	TRBJ2-3	CASSPRGQADTQYF	TGTGCCAGTAGTCCTCGGGGACAGGCAGATACGCAGTATTTT
TRBV20-1	few	TRBD1	15	TRBJ1-3	CSARDWGTAGNTIYF	TGCAGTGCTAGAGATTGGGGGACAGCTGGAAACACCATATATTTT
TRBV7-2	-	-	11	TRBJ1-1	CASVWYTEAFF	TGTGCCAGCGTTTGGTACACTGAAGCTTTCTTT
TRBV2	few	-	18	TRBJ2-1	CASSERAGGLSPYNEQFF	TGTGCCAGCAGTGAACGCGCGGGCGGCCTGTCCCCTTACAATGAGCAGTTCTTC
TRBV5-1	few	-	14	TRBJ2-1	CASSGYDGDNEQFF	TGCGCCAGCAGCGGCTACGACGGAGACAATGAGCAGTTCTTC
TRBV9	few	-	14	TRBJ2-7	CASSVGGRGDEQYF	TGTGCCAGCAGCGTAGGAGGCCGCGGTGACGAGCAGTACTTC
TRBV4-1	few	-	13	TRBJ2-1	CASSSRVRVEQFF	TGCGCCAGCAGCAGCCGCGTTCGGGTTGAGCAGTTCTTC
TRBV28	-	-	16	TRBJ2-4	CASSFEQQLAKNIQYF	TGTGCCAGCAGTTTTGAACAGCAACTAGCCAAAAACATTCAGTACTTC
TRBV4-3	-	TRBD2	18	TRBJ2-1	CASSQDWRASGSPNEQFF	TGCGCCAGCAGCCAAGATTGGAGGGCTAGCGGGAGCCCCAATGAGCAGTTCTTC
TRBV12-3/TRBV12-4	few	TRBD1	19	TRBJ1-3	CASSLVYLSTTGTGNTIYF	TGTGCCAGCAGTTTAGTCTATCTTTCAACGACAGGGACTGGAAACACCATATATTTT
TRBV5-1	few	-	13	TRBJ1-1	CASRSQGDTEAFF	TGCGCCAGCAGATCCCAAGGGGACACTGAAGCTTTCTTT
TRBV12-3/TRBV12-4	-	-	12	TRBJ1-3	CASSSTGNTIYF	TGTGCCAGCAGTTCAACTGGAAACACCATATATTTT
TRBV5-1	-	-	15	TRBJ1-4	CASSPGGNTNEKLFF	TGCGCCAGCAGCCCCGGCGGAAACACGAATGAAAAACTGTTTTTT